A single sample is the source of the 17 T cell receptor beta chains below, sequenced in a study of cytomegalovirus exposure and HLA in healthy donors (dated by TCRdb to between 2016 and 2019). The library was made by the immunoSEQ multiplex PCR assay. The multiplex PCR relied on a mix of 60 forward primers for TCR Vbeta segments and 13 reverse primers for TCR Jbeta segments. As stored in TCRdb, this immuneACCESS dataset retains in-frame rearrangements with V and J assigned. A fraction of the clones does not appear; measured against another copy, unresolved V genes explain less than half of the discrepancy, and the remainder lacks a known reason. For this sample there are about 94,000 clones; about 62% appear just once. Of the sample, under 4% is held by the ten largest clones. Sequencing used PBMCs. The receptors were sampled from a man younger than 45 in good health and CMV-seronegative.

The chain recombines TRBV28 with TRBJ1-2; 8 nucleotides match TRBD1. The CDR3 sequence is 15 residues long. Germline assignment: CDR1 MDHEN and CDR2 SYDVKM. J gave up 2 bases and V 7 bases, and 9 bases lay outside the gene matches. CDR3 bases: TGTGCCAGCACATACCGGGACAGGATCAACTATGGCTACACCTTC. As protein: CASTYRDRINYGYTF.

The CDR3 region has the DNA TGTGCCAGCAGTTCCGAACAGGGGGTACTCGTCGATCAGCCCCAGCATTTT. Amino acids: CASSSEQGVLVDQPQHF. V usage is TRBV28 and J usage is TRBJ1-5; 8 nucleotides agree with TRBD1. Trimming took 4 bases from V and 5 from J; bases not matched to a gene: 13. The CDR3 totals 17 residues. Germline assignment: CDR1 MDHEN and CDR2 SYDVKM.

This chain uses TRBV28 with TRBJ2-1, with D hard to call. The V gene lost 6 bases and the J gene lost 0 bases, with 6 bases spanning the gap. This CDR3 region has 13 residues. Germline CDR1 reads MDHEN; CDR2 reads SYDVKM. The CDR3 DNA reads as TGTGCCAGCAGCCTTAGCTCCTACAATGAGCAGTTCTTC. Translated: CASSLSSYNEQFF.

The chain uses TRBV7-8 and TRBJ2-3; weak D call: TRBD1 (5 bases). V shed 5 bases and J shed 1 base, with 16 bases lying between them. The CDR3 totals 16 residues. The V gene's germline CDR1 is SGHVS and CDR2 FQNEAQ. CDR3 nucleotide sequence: TGTGCCAGCAGCCCCCAGGGTGGGTTCGGCACAGATACGCAGTATTTT. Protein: CASSPQGGFGTDTQYF.

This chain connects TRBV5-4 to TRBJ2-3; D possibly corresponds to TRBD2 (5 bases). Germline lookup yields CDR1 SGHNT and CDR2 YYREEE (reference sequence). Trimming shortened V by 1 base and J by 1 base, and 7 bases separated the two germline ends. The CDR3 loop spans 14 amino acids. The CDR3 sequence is CASSLRTGTDTQYF. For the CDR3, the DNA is TGTGCCAGCAGCTTGCGGACTGGCACAGATACGCAGTATTTT.

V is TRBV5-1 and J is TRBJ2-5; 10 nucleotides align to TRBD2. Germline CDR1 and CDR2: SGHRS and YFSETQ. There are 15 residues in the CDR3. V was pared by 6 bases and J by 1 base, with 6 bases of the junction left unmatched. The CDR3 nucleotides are TGCGCCAGCACCCTAGGACTAGCGGCCCAAGAGACCCAGTACTTC. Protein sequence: CASTLGLAAQETQYF.

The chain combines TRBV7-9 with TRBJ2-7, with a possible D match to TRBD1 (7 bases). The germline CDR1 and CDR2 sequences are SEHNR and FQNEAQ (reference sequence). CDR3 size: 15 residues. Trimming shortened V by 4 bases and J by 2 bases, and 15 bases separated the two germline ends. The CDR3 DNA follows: TGTGCCAGCAGCTCGCGGGACAGTTTTCCCTACGAGCAGTACTTC. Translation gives CASSSRDSFPYEQYF.

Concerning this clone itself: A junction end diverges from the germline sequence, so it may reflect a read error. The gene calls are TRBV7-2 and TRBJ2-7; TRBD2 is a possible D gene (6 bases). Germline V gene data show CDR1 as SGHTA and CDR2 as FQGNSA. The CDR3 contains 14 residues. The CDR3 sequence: CVSSSGTLIYEQYF. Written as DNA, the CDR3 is TGTGTCAGCAGCTCCGGGACTCTTATCTACGAGCAGTACTTC.

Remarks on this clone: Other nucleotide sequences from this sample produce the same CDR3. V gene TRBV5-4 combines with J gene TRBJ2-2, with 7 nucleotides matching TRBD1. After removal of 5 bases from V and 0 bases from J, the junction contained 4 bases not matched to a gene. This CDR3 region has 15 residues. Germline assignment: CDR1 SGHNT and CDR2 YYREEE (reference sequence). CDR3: CASSPGTANTGELFF. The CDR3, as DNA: TGTGCCAGCAGTCCCGGGACAGCGAACACCGGGGAGCTGTTTTTT.

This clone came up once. CDR3 bases: TGTGCCAGCAGCCGGGGTCCTGAAGCTTTCTTT. It yields the protein CASSRGPEAFF. J is TRBJ1-1 and V is TRBV7-9; D is unresolved. Trimming left V 5 bases short and J 6 bases short, with 7 bases between. The germline CDR1 and CDR2 sequences are SEHNR and FQNEAQ (reference sequence). The CDR3 runs 11 residues.

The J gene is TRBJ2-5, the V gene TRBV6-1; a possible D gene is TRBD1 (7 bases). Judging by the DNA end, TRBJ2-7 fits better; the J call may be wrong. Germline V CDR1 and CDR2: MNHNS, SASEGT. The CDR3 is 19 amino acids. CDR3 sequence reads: CASSATYRGRTAGSYEQYF. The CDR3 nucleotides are TGTGCCAGCAGTGCTACCTACAGGGGCCGGACAGCGGGCTCCTACGAGCAGTACTTC.

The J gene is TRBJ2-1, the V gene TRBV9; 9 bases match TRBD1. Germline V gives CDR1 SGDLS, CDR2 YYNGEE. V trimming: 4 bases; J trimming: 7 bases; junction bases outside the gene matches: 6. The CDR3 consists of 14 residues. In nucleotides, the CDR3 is TGTGCCAGCAGCATTGGACAGGGGTGGAATGAGCAGTTCTTC. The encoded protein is CASSIGQGWNEQFF.

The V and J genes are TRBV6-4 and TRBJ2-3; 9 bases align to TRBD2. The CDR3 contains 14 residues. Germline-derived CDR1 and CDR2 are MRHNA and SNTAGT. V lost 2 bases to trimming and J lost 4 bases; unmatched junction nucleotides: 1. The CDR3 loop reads CASSDAGGADTQYF. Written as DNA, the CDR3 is TGTGCCAGCAGTGACGCGGGGGGGGCAGATACGCAGTATTTT.

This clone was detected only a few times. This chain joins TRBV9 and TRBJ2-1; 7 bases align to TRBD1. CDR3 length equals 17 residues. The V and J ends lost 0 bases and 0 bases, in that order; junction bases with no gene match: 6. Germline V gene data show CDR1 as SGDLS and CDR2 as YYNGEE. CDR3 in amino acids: CASSVGGTVSSYNEQFF. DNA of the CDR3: TGTGCCAGCAGCGTAGGAGGGACAGTAAGCTCCTACAATGAGCAGTTCTTC.

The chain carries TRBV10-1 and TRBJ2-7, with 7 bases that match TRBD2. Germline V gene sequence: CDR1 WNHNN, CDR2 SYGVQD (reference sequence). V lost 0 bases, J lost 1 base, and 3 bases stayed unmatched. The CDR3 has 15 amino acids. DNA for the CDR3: TGCGCCAGCAGTGAGTCGGCTAGCGGTTCCTACGAGCAGTACTTC. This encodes CASSESASGSYEQYF.

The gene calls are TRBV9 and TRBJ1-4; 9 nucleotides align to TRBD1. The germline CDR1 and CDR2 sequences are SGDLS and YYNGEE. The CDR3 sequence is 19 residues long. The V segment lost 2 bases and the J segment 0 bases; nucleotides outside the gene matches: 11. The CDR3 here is CASSVGEGQGVATNEKLFF. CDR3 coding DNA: TGTGCCAGCAGCGTCGGGGAGGGACAGGGAGTTGCAACTAATGAAAAACTGTTTTTT.

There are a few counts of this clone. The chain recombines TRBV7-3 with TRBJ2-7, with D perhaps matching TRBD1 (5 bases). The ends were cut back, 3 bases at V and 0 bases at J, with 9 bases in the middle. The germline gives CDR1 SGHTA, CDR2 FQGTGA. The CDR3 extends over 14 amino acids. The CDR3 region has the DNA TGTGCCAGCAGCTTGGACACTCGCTCCTACGAGCAGTACTTC. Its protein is CASSLDTRSYEQYF. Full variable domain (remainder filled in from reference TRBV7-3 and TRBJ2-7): GAGVSQTPSNKVTEKGKYVELRCDPISGHTALYWYRQSLGQGPEFLIYFQGTGAADDSGLPNDRFFAVRPEGSVSTLKIQRTERGDSAVYLCASSLDTRSYEQYFGPGTRLTVT.